These 15 T cell receptor beta chains came from one sample sequenced in a study of shared clonotypes between healthy human individuals. Measured with immunoSEQ multiplex PCR; TCRdb has only the in-frame clones, and not every one. Among 2 million to 3 million clones listed, over 85% were seen once. The specimen sequenced was naive CD4+ T cells from PBMCs. The sample's subset: CD45RA+ positively selected. Every receptor here comes from a man aged 18-30 years in good health. Some clones in this sample may be carry-over from other donors' samples.

V usage is TRBV5-1 and J usage is TRBJ2-1; TRBD2 aligns across 9 bases. The J segment lost 0 bases and the V segment lost 6 bases, leaving 10 bases of the junction unmatched. Germline V gene lookup returns CDR1 SGHRS and CDR2 YFSETQ. CDR3 size: 17 residues. This CDR3 is CASTESGRLSSYNEQFF. CDR3 DNA: TGCGCCAGCACGGAGAGCGGGAGGCTTAGCTCCTACAATGAGCAGTTCTTC. Together with reference TRBV5-1 and TRBJ2-1, the CDR3 gives the full variable domain: KAGVTQTPRYLIKTRGQQVTLSCSPISGHRSVSWYQQTPGQGLQFLFEYFSETQRNKGNFPGRFSGRQFSNSRSEMNVSTLELGDSALYLCASTESGRLSSYNEQFFGPGTRLTVL.

The V and J genes are TRBV7-3 and TRBJ2-3, with D possibly matching TRBD2 (6 bases). Trimming removed 5 bases from V and 1 base from J, with 13 bases in between. Germline values: CDR1 SGHTA, CDR2 FQGTGA. This CDR3 is 15 amino acids long. The CDR3 region has the DNA TGTGCCAGCAGCGTCCGGGGGAGCGGCACAGATACGCAGTATTTT. As protein: CASSVRGSGTDTQYF.

This clone was seen once. The rearrangement uses TRBV29-1 and TRBJ2-1; 9 nucleotides agree with TRBD2. Germline V gene lookup returns CDR1 SQVTM and CDR2 ANQGSEA. The CDR3 contains 15 residues. V dropped 4 bases and J dropped 0; count of bases not matched to a gene: 4. The CDR3 sequence is CSVVLAGLSYNEQFF. The CDR3, as DNA: TGCAGCGTTGTACTAGCGGGTCTCTCCTACAATGAGCAGTTCTTC.

The chain carries TRBV11-3 and TRBJ2-7; D unresolved. The CDR3 is made up of 14 amino acids. In germline, CDR1 is SGHNT, CDR2 YENEEA. V was clipped by 1 base and J by 3 bases, with 10 bases between them. In nucleotides, the CDR3 is TGTGCCAGCAGCTTAGGGCAGACCAACTACGAGCAGTACTTC. Translating it yields CASSLGQTNYEQYF. The whole variable domain, filled in from reference TRBV11-3 and TRBJ2-7, reads EAGVVQSPRYKIIEKKQPVAFWCNPISGHNTLYWYLQNLGQGPELLIRYENEEAVDDSQLPKDRFSAERLKGVDSTLKIQPAELGDSAVYLCASSLGQTNYEQYFGPGTRLTVT.

V usage is TRBV14 and J usage is TRBJ1-4; perhaps TRBD1 as D (6 bases). CDR3 length: 13 amino acids. Germline V gene lookup returns CDR1 SGHDN and CDR2 FVKESK. The germline V and J ends were trimmed by 4 bases and 8 bases, with 11 bases remaining between them. The CDR3 DNA follows: TGTGCCAGCAGCCGCGGGGGCTGGGAAAAACTGTTTTTT. It specifies CASSRGGWEKLFF.

The J gene is TRBJ1-2, the V gene TRBV7-2, with D perhaps matching TRBD1 (6 bases). The germline gives CDR1 SGHTA, CDR2 FQGNSA. Trimming removed 3 bases at V and 4 bases at J, with 12 bases between. There are 14 residues in the CDR3. The CDR3 coding sequence is TGTGCCAGCAGCTTTCACAGGGAGTCCTATGGCTACACCTTC. Protein product: CASSFHRESYGYTF. The whole variable domain, filled in from reference TRBV7-2 and TRBJ1-2, reads GAGVSQSPSNKVTEKGKDVELRCDPISGHTALYWYRQSLGQGLEFLIYFQGNSAPDKSGLPSDRFSAERTGGSVSTLTIQRTQQEDSAVYLCASSFHRESYGYTFGSGTRLTVV.

This sequence joins TRBV7-8 and TRBJ1-4; 8 nucleotides align to TRBD1. CDR1 is SGHVS, CDR2 FQNEAQ, per germline. Trimming took 5 bases from V and 8 from J; bases not matched to a gene: 4. This CDR3 comprises 13 residues. The CDR3 region is CASSPDRVEKLFF. The CDR3 nucleotides are TGTGCCAGCAGCCCGGACAGGGTCGAAAAACTGTTTTTT.

This sequence joins TRBV6-1 and TRBJ2-1; 12 positions agree with TRBD2. V trimming: 5 bases; J trimming: 5 bases; junction bases outside the gene matches: 4. The CDR3 spans 15 residues. The germline V gene encodes CDR1 MNHNS and CDR2 SASEGT. The DNA of the CDR3 is TGTGCCAGCAGTATAGGGACTAGCGGGCACAATGAGCAGTTCTTC. It is translated as CASSIGTSGHNEQFF.

The V and J genes are TRBV27 and TRBJ1-1; 8 bases match TRBD1. V was pared by 5 bases and J by 6 bases, with 8 bases of the junction left unmatched. Per germline, CDR1 MNHEY and CDR2 SMNVEV (reference sequence). This CDR3 spans 14 amino acids. CDR3 in amino acids: CASSPWTGRAEAFF. In DNA form, the CDR3 reads TGTGCCAGCAGTCCCTGGACAGGGAGGGCTGAAGCTTTCTTT.

The chain links TRBV4-3 to TRBJ2-3; tentatively, D is TRBD1 (5 bases). V was shortened by 2 bases and J by 3 bases, with 12 bases between the two germline ends. Germline V gene data show CDR1 as LGHNA and CDR2 as YSLEER. There are 15 residues in the CDR3. The CDR3 protein is CASSQFWTITDTQYF. DNA for the CDR3: TGCGCCAGCAGCCAATTCTGGACAATTACAGATACGCAGTATTTT.

This clone was recorded once. Different DNA sequences within this sample yield the same CDR3. The chain carries TRBV15 and TRBJ2-5; D not resolved. The V end was cut by 1 base, the J end by 5 bases, with 5 bases between. Germline lookup yields CDR1 LNHNV and CDR2 YYDKDF (reference sequence). CDR3 length equals 12 residues. In DNA form, the CDR3 reads TGTGCCACCAGCAGAGTGGGGGAGACCCAGTACTTC. Translation gives CATSRVGETQYF. The entire variable domain, with the rest obtained from reference TRBV15 and TRBJ2-5, is as follows: DAMVIQNPRYQVTQFGKPVTLSCSQTLNHNVMYWYQQKSSQAPKLLFHYYDKDFNNEADTPDNFQSRRPNTSFCFLDIRSPGLGDTAMYLCATSRVGETQYFGPGTRLLVL.

This clone was counted once. The rearrangement uses TRBV11-1 and TRBJ2-7; TRBD1 aligns across 7 bases. V gave up 1 base and J gave up 2 bases; unmatched junction bases: 8. Per germline, CDR1 SGHAT and CDR2 FQDESV (reference sequence). The CDR3 has 16 amino acids. CDR3 residues: CASSLVPGGKPYEQYF. The CDR3 DNA reads TGTGCCAGCAGCTTAGTTCCAGGGGGAAAACCCTACGAGCAGTACTTC.

About this clone: This CDR3 is also generated by other DNA sequences in the sample. V is TRBV10-3 and J is TRBJ2-1; TRBD2 aligns across 7 bases. The CDR3 spans 16 residues. J gave up 4 bases and V 0 bases, and 6 bases lay outside the gene matches. CDR1 and CDR2 (germline): ENHRY, SYGVKD. For the CDR3, the DNA is TGTGCCATCAGTGAGTCGGGGGGGACCCCATACAATGAGCAGTTCTTC. Translating it yields CAISESGGTPYNEQFF.

This chain joins TRBV5-8 and TRBJ2-1; 7 bases agree with TRBD1. V trimming: 7 bases; J trimming: 2 bases; junction bases outside the gene matches: 3. This CDR3 is 13 amino acids long. Looked up from germline, CDR1 is SGHTS and CDR2 is YDEGEE. CDR3 sequence: CASQDRAYNEQFF. The CDR3 region has the DNA TGTGCCAGCCAAGACAGGGCCTACAATGAGCAGTTCTTC.

V gene TRBV6-5 combines with J gene TRBJ2-7; D might be TRBD1 (6 bases). V was clipped by 5 bases and J by 2 bases, with 13 bases between them. Germline CDR1 MNHEY, CDR2 SVGAGI. CDR3 length: 14 residues. CDR3 DNA sequence: TGTGCCAGCAGTGTCGACAGGAGAGCCTACGAGCAGTACTTC. This encodes CASSVDRRAYEQYF.